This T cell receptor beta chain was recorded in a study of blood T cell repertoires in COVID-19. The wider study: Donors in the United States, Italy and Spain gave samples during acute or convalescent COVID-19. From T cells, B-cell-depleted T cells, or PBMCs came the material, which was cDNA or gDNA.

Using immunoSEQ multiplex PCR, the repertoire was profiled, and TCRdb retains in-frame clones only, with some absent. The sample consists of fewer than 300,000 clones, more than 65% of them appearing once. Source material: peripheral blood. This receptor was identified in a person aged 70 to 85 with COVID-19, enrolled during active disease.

This chain's CDR3 is CASSQVNTGVGYGYTF. The CDR3, as DNA: TGCGCCAGCAGCCAAGTTAATACAGGGGTGGGCTATGGCTACACCTTC. The V gene is TRBV4-3, the J gene TRBJ1-2, with TRBD1 matching 7 bases. There are 16 residues in the CDR3. Germline values: CDR1 LGHNA, CDR2 YSLEER. Trimming at V came to 1 base and at J to 4 bases, leaving 9 bases not matched to a gene.